This is a list of T cell receptor beta chains from one sample in a study of CD8+CD57+ T cells in acquired aplastic anemia. TCRdb re-derived calls from the reads in MiXCR, one entry per CDR3 protein. The sample consists of 150,000 to 200,000 distinct CDR3 sequences, around 45% of them appearing once. The source material was sorted CD4+, CD8+, or CD8+CD57+ T cells (not recorded which) from PBMCs. The source of these receptors is a human donor in good health. The CDR3 runs from the conserved cysteine through the conserved F or W. Each record gives: D gene, J gene, clone size, V gene, CDR3 DNA, CDR3 protein. A D gene is named only where the DNA matches it firmly. Some rows mark clone size as missing; the rest say once, few, many or name a class of expanded clone.

>NA|TRBJ1-3|many|TRBV9
TGTGCCAGCAGCGTAGCGATGGGACTCGACACCATATATTTT
CASSVAMGLDTIYF
>TRBD2|TRBJ2-3|NA|TRBV4-1
TGCGCCAGCAGCCAAGATCGGGCGATAGCGGGGGGGACCTGGTATACGCAGTATTTT
CASSQDRAIAGGTWYTQYF
>TRBD1|TRBJ1-1|NA|TRBV12-5
TGTGCTAGTGGTTTGCCAGGACAGGGGTGGGACACTGAAGCTTTCTTT
CASGLPGQGWDTEAFF
>TRBD1|TRBJ1-2|NA|TRBV20-1
TGCAGTGCTTGGAGTCGACAGGGGGCCAACTATGGCTACACCTTC
CSAWSRQGANYGYTF
>NA|TRBJ1-5|many|TRBV5-8
TGTGCCAGCCAGCCCCGCAATCAGCCCCAGCATTTT
CASQPRNQPQHF
>TRBD1|TRBJ2-2|many|TRBV9
TGTGCCAGCAGCGTAAAGCGGGACAGGGCGAACACCGGGGAGCTGTTTTTT
CASSVKRDRANTGELFF
>NA|TRBJ2-7|many|TRBV5-1
TGCGCCAGCAAATGGGGTGCCTCAACCTACGAGCAGTACTTC
CASKWGASTYEQYF
>NA|TRBJ2-4|NA|TRBV25-1
TGTGCCAGCAGTGACGGAAATCGCGGACAGTACTTC
CASSDGNRGQYF
>TRBD2|TRBJ2-3|many|TRBV12-3/TRBV12-4
TGTGCCACCTCCAGTTTGAGGACTAGCGGGGGGGATACGCAGTATTTT
CATSSLRTSGGDTQYF
>TRBD2|TRBJ2-7|many|TRBV10-3
TGTGCCGCACAGCGGGAGGGGACCTACGAGCAGTACTTC
CAAQREGTYEQYF
>TRBD1|TRBJ2-7|many|TRBV4-3
TGCGCCAGCAGCCCATGGGGACAGCAGGGCTACGAGCAGTACTTC
CASSPWGQQGYEQYF
>NA|TRBJ2-5|NA|TRBV15
TGTGCCACCAGCTCCCATTACCGACAGGTAGAAGAGACCCAGTACTTC
CATSSHYRQVEETQYF
>NA|TRBJ1-5|NA|TRBV12-3/TRBV12-4
TGTGCCAGCAGTTTAGTTGGGCAGGAATATAGCAATCAGCCCCAGCATTTT
CASSLVGQEYSNQPQHF
>NA|TRBJ1-2|NA|TRBV24-1
TGTGCCACCAGTGATTATCGAGCCAACTATGGCTACACCTTC
CATSDYRANYGYTF
>NA|TRBJ1-4|NA|TRBV19
TGTGCCACCAGTACGCACACAGGTCAAAATGAAAAACTGTTTTTT
CATSTHTGQNEKLFF
>NA|TRBJ2-3|many|TRBV5-1
TGCGCCAGCAGCTTGGGGGCCGGAGCTGGCACAGATACGCAGTATTTT
CASSLGAGAGTDTQYF
>NA|TRBJ2-7|NA|TRBV25-1
TGTGCCAGCAGTGTCACCAGTGGGGGAAGCGAGCAGTACTTC
CASSVTSGGSEQYF
>TRBD1|TRBJ1-1|many|TRBV20-1
TGCAGTGCCACCCAGGGGGGGGGAGCCACTGAAGCTTTCTTT
CSATQGGGATEAFF
>NA|TRBJ2-7|many|TRBV20-1
TGCAGTGCTACGTCCGGGACCCCTCCCTACGAGCAGTACTTC
CSATSGTPPYEQYF
>TRBD2|TRBJ2-1|many|TRBV4-1
TGCGCCAGCAGCCCGAGCAGGACTAGCGGGATTACGCAGAATGAGCAGTTCTTC
CASSPSRTSGITQNEQFF
>NA|TRBJ2-7|few|TRBV7-2
TGTGCCAGCAGCTTAGTTCGGGCTTACGAGCAGTACTTC
CASSLVRAYEQYF
>NA|TRBJ1-3|NA|TRBV7-6
TGTGCCAGCAGCTTAGGAGGGGACGGAAACACCATATATTTT
CASSLGGDGNTIYF
>NA|TRBJ1-1|few|TRBV10-1
TGCGCCAGCAGTCCGGGACACCCTAGTATCACTGAAGCTTTCTTT
CASSPGHPSITEAFF
>TRBD1|TRBJ1-6|once|TRBV11-1
TGTGCCAGCAGCCCTCCGGGACAGGGGGCATGGAATTCACCCCTCCACTTT
CASSPPGQGAWNSPLHF
>NA|TRBJ1-4|NA|TRBV7-8
TGTGCCAGCAGCTTAGGCCGTAATGAAAAACTGTTTTTT
CASSLGRNEKLFF
>NA|TRBJ2-1|NA|TRBV9
TGTGCCAGCAGCGTAGGGACGGACGGAGGGCAGTTCTTC
CASSVGTDGGQFF
>NA|TRBJ2-3|many|TRBV6-1
TGTGCCAGCAGTGAAGCACGCCCGGGGGGCACAGATACGCAGTATTTT
CASSEARPGGTDTQYF
>TRBD2|TRBJ2-7|NA|TRBV19
TGTGCCAGTACCTCCCGGGCACTAGCGGGAGACGAGCAGTACTTC
CASTSRALAGDEQYF
>NA|TRBJ2-1|many|TRBV29-1
TGCAGCGTTGAAAGCCTCGGGAATGAGCAGTTCTTC
CSVESLGNEQFF
>TRBD1|TRBJ2-7|NA|TRBV19
TGTGCCAGCAGCTGGGACAGCGAAACCTACGAGCAGTACTTC
CASSWDSETYEQYF
>NA|TRBJ1-2|NA|TRBV7-2
TGTGCCAGCAGCTCTTTCGTGGCGCGCAATGGCTACACCTTC
CASSSFVARNGYTF
>NA|TRBJ1-5|NA|TRBV5-1
TGCGCCGGCAGCTTGGAATGGGGGCAGCCCCAGCATTTT
CAGSLEWGQPQHF
>TRBD1|TRBJ2-7|many|TRBV6-1
TGTGCCAGCAGTGAAGCGTGGACAGGAACCTACGAGCAGTACTTC
CASSEAWTGTYEQYF
>TRBD1|TRBJ2-1|many|TRBV7-3
TGTGCCAGCAGCTCTTCCTTGACAGGGATGAATGAGCAGTTCTTC
CASSSSLTGMNEQFF
>TRBD1|TRBJ1-1|many|TRBV7-6
TGTGCCAGCAGCTTTGGGGACAGGAACACTGAAGCTTTCTTT
CASSFGDRNTEAFF
>NA|TRBJ2-5|NA|TRBV10-3
TGTGCCAGCAACCTTCTAGCTTCCTTCGTTCGAGGCCGGGAGACCCAGTACTTC
CASNLLASFVRGRETQYF
>NA|TRBJ1-3|few|TRBV25-1
TGTGCCAGCAGTGAATTGGGCGCTGGAAACACCATATATTTT
CASSELGAGNTIYF
>NA|TRBJ2-7|NA|TRBV2
TGTGCCAGCAGTGAAGCGCTTGGGGGGTCCGAGCAGTACTTC
CASSEALGGSEQYF
>TRBD1|TRBJ1-2|many|TRBV29-1
TGCAGCACAAGACGGGACAGGGTGGATGGCTACACCTTC
CSTRRDRVDGYTF
>NA|TRBJ2-3|NA|TRBV24-1
TGTGCCACCAGTGGTACGACGGACAGGAAACGAAGGCGGGGAGACCGCACAGATACGCAGTATTTT
CATSGTTDRKRRRGDRTDTQYF
>NA|TRBJ1-5|many|TRBV12-3/TRBV12-4
TGTGCCAGCAGTAAAAGTTCAGGGTGGGATCAGCCCCAGCATTTT
CASSKSSGWDQPQHF
>TRBD1|TRBJ2-2|NA|TRBV15
TGTGCCACCAGCAGCTCCGGGACAGGGCTCGGGGAGCTGTTTTTT
CATSSSGTGLGELFF
>NA|TRBJ1-2|NA|TRBV20-1
TGCAGTGCTAGGGGGGGTGGCTATGGCTACACCTTC
CSARGGGYGYTF
>TRBD1|TRBJ2-7|many|TRBV12-3/TRBV12-4
TGTGCCAGCAGCGGGACAGGGTTGGGCGAGCAGTACTTC
CASSGTGLGEQYF
>TRBD1|TRBJ1-4|NA|TRBV24-1
TGTGCCACCAGTCCTGGACAGGGGGCGAATGAAAAACTGTTTTTT
CATSPGQGANEKLFF
>NA|TRBJ2-7|NA|TRBV7-9
TGTGCCAGCAGCCTACGGTCCGGGGCCTCCTACGAGCAGTACTTC
CASSLRSGASYEQYF
>TRBD1|TRBJ1-2|many|TRBV10-1
TGCGCCAGCAGTGATTCGGACAGGGGGTGTGGCTACACCTTC
CASSDSDRGCGYTF
>TRBD1|TRBJ2-1|NA|TRBV28
TGTGCCAGCAGCCGCGTGGACAGGGATTTAAATGAGCAGTTCTTC
CASSRVDRDLNEQFF
>NA|TRBJ2-1|few|TRBV12-1
TGTGCCAGCAGCTCTGCAACGACTAGCGGGAGCCTCCCAGGGGACAATGAGCAGTTCTTC
CASSSATTSGSLPGDNEQFF
>NA|TRBJ1-5|many|TRBV2
TGTGCCAGCAGTGATTCCGGGCCAGGGATTCCCCAGCATTTT
CASSDSGPGIPQHF
>NA|TRBJ1-5|many|TRBV19
TGTGCCAGTAGTATAGGGGAATATAGCAATCAGCCCCAGCATTTT
CASSIGEYSNQPQHF
>NA|TRBJ2-1|many|TRBV19
TGTGCCAGTAGTATGGTAGGGGCCGGGGATGAGCAGTTCTTC
CASSMVGAGDEQFF
>NA|TRBJ2-7|many|TRBV28
TGTGCCAGCAGGGGGACGGGGAGCTCCTACGAGCAGTACTTC
CASRGTGSSYEQYF
>NA|TRBJ1-1|NA|TRBV27
TGTGCCAGCACAGGACTGCGGATGAACACTGAAGCTTTCTTT
CASTGLRMNTEAFF
>TRBD1|TRBJ1-2|NA|TRBV7-3
TGTGCCAGCAGCTTCGGGGGGACAGGGGATGGCTACACCTTC
CASSFGGTGDGYTF
>NA|TRBJ2-3|NA|TRBV7-2
TGTGCCAGCAGCTTCTTCACCTCCGAAACGCAGTATTTT
CASSFFTSETQYF
>TRBD1|TRBJ1-2|once|TRBV7-2
TGTGCCAGCAGCTTGGACAGGGGGCTGGGAGGCTACACCTTC
CASSLDRGLGGYTF
>NA|TRBJ2-1|many|TRBV19
TGTGCCAGTAGTCTTCACCGAAACAATGAGCAGTTCTTC
CASSLHRNNEQFF